In its sample, the clone carrying this T cell receptor (beta chain) was seen a few times. The antigen is not known. Sequencing was performed with immunoSEQ multiplex PCR; in TCRdb, only in-frame clones are kept and a portion is missing. Counted here are millions of clones, roughly 95% occurring once; the ten biggest clones make up around 1.1%. The source of the sample is a study of shared clonotypes between healthy human individuals. At the level of the study: Per donor, CD8 memory used one plate, CD8 naive used two, CD4 memory used three and CD4 naive used three. The study's findings and limits: Clonotype sharing across several donors was observed for 5% to 6.5% of naive CD4 clonotypes.

Germline V gives CDR1 ENHRY, CDR2 SYGVKD. The length of the CDR3 is 13 residues. Between the trimmed V and J ends, which lost 11 bases and 5 bases, there was a span of 13 bases. Only CD45RO-negative cells positively selected for CCR7 counted as naive CD8 cells, so terminally differentiated effector memory CD45RA+ cells were excluded. Sequencing was performed on naive CD8+ T cells sorted from blood. This receptor was taken from a man between 18 and 35 years old in good health. The chain links TRBV10-3 to TRBJ1-6; TRBD1 might be the D (5 bases). This CDR3 is CAAGDGNNSPLHF. The DNA for the CDR3 is TGTGCCGCCGGGGACGGAAATAATTCACCCCTCCACTTT.